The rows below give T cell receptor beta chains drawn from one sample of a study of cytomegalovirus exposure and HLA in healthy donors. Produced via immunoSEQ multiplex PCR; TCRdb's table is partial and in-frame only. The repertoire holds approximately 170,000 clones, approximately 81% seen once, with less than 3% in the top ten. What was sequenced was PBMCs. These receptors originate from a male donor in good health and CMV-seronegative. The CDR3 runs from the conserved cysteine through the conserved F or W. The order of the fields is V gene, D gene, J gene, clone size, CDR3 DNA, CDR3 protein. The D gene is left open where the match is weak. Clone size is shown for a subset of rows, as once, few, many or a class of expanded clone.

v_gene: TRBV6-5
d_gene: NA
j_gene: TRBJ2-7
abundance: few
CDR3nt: TGTGCCAGCAGACCACCAGGATTGTACGAGCAGTACTTC
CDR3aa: CASRPPGLYEQYF

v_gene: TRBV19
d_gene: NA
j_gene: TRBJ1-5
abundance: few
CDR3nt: TGTGCCAGTAGTATTCAAGGGAGCCGCAATCAGCCCCAGCATTTT
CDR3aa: CASSIQGSRNQPQHF

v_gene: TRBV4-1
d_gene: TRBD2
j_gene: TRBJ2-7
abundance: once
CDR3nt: TGCGCCAGCAGCCTAAGACAGGGGACTAGCGGGAGGGGAATGTACGAGCAGTACTTC
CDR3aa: CASSLRQGTSGRGMYEQYF

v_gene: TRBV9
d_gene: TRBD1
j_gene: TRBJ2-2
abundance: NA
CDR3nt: TGTGCCAGCAGCGGAAACAGGGGGAACACCGGGGAGCTGTTTTTT
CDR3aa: CASSGNRGNTGELFF

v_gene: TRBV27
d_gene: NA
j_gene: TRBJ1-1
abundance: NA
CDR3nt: TGTGCCAGCAGTTTTCGGGGAGGCACTGAAGCTTTCTTT
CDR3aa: CASSFRGGTEAFF

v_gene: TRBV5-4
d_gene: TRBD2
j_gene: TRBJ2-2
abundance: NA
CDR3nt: TGTGCCAGCAGTAACAGCGGGAGGTTCACCGGGGAGCTGTTTTTT
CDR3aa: CASSNSGRFTGELFF

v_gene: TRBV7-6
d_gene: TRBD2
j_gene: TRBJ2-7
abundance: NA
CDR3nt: TGTGCCAGCAGCCCCAGCGGGGGGGCCGCCTACGAGCAGTACTTC
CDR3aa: CASSPSGGAAYEQYF

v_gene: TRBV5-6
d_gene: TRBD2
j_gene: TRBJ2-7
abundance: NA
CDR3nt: TGTGCCAGCAGCTCCCGGACTAGCGGGGGGGGGTACGAGCAGTACTTC
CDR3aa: CASSSRTSGGGYEQYF

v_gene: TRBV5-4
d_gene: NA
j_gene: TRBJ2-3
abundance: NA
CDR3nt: TGTGCCAGCCGGGGTAATACGCAGTATTTT
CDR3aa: CASRGNTQYF

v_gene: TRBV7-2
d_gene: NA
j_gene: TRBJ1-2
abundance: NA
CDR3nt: TGTGCCAGCAGCCCTTATTATGGCTACACCTTC
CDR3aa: CASSPYYGYTF

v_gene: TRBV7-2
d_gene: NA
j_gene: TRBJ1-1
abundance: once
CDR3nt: TGTGCCAGCAGCTTAGGCACAGTAAACACTGAAGCTTTCTTT
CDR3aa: CASSLGTVNTEAFF

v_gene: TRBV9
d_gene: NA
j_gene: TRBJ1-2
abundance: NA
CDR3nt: TGTGCCAGCAGCGGAGCGGATAACTATGGCTACACCTTC
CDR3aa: CASSGADNYGYTF

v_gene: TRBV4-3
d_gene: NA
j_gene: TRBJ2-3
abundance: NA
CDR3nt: TGCGCCAGCAGCCAATCGCAAAGGGGATCCACAGATACGCAGTATTTT
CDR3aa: CASSQSQRGSTDTQYF

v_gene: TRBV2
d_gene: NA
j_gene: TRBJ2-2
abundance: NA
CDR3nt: TGTGCCAGCAGTGATCCAGGGGTGCGGACCGGGGAGCTGTTTTTT
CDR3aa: CASSDPGVRTGELFF

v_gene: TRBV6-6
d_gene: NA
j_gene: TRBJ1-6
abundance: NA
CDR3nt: TGTGCCAGCAGTTACATTAGGGGCGAAAATAATTCACCCCTCCACTTT
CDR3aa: CASSYIRGENNSPLHF

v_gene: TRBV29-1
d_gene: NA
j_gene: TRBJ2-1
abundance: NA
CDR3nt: TGCAGCGTGGGGGGCTCCTACAATGAGCAGTTCTTC
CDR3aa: CSVGGSYNEQFF

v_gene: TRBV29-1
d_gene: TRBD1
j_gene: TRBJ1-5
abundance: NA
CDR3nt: TGCAGCGTTCTAACTAGACAGGGCGGCGGTCAGCCCCAGCATTTT
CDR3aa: CSVLTRQGGGQPQHF

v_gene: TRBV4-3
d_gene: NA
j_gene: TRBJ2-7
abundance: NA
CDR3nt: TGCGCCAACAGCCAAGCAGGGGCCTCCGAGCAGTACTTC
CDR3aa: CANSQAGASEQYF

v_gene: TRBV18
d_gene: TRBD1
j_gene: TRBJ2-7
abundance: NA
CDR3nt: TGTGCCAGCTCTCCTGGACAGGGGGCCTACGAGCAGTACTTC
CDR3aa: CASSPGQGAYEQYF

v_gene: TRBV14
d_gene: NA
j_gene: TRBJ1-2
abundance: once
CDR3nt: TGTGCCAGCAGCCAAGATGACACACGAGCTAACTATGGCTACACCTTC
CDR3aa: CASSQDDTRANYGYTF

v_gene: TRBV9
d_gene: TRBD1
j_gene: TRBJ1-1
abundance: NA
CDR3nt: TGTGCCAGCAGCGTAGGAGGGGGCGCGACTGAAGCTTTCTTT
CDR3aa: CASSVGGGATEAFF

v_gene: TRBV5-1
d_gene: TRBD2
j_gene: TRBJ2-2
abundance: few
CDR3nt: TGCGCCAGCAGCTTGGGCGGGGGAGCCGGGGAGCTGTTTTTT
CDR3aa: CASSLGGGAGELFF

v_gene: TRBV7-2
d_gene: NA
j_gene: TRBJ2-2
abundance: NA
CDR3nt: TGTGCCAGCAGCTTCGGGGTCACCGGGGAGCTGTTTTTT
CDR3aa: CASSFGVTGELFF

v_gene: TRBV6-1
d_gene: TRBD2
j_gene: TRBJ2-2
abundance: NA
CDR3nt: TGTGCCAGCAGTGAAAGTGAGGCGTGGCTAGCGGGGGTCACCGGGGAGCTGTTTTTT
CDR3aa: CASSESEAWLAGVTGELFF

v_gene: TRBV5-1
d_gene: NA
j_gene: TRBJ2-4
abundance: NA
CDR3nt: TGCGCCAGCAGCTCGGAAAACATTCAGTACTTC
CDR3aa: CASSSENIQYF

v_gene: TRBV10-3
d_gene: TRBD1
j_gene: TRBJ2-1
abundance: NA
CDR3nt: TGTGCCCTCCGGACAGGGGGCAATGAGCAGTTCTTC
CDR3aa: CALRTGGNEQFF

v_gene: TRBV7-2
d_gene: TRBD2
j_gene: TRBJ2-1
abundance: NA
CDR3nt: TGTGCCAGCGGCCTCATATGGGGACTAGCGGGGGTGTCGTTCTTC
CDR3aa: CASGLIWGLAGVSFF

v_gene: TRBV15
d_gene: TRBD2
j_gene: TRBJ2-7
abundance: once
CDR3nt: TGTGCCACCAGCAGAGGGGGGACTAGCGGGAACTACGAGCAGTACTTC
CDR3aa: CATSRGGTSGNYEQYF

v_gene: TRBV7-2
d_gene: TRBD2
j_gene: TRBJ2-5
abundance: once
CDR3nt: TGTGCCAGCAGCCAAGCGACGGGACTAGCGGGAGAGCAGCAGTACTTC
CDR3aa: CASSQATGLAGEQQYF

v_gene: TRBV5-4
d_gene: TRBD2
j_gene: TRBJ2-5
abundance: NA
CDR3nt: TGTGCCAGCAGCTTAGCGGGAGGGTCGCAAGAGACCCAGTACTTC
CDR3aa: CASSLAGGSQETQYF

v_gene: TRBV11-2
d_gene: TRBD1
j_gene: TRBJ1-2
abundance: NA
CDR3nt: TGTGCCAGCAGCTTAGTCGGGACAGGGGGCGATGGCTACACCTTC
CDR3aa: CASSLVGTGGDGYTF

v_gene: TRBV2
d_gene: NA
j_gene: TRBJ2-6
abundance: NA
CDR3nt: TGTGCCAGCAGTGAACTTGCGGGACGTAGCTCTGGGGCCAACGTCCTGACTTTC
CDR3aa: CASSELAGRSSGANVLTF

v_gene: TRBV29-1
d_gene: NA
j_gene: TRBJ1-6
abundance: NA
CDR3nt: TGCAGCGTTGGGACCGCCGGGGGGGCCCTCCACTTT
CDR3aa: CSVGTAGGALHF

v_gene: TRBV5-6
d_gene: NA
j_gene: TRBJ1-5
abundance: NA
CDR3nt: TGTGCCAGCAGATCGTCCGGGACACATAGCAATCAGCCCCAGCATTTT
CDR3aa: CASRSSGTHSNQPQHF

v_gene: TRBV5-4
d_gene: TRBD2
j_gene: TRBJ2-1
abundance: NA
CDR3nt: TGTGCCAGCAGCCAGAGCGGGAGGGCCCTGAATGAGCAGTTCTTC
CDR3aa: CASSQSGRALNEQFF

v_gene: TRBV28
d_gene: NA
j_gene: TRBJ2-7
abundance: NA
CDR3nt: TGTGCCAGCAGCCCTGGGACTCCAACCCGCTACGAGCAGTACTTC
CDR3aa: CASSPGTPTRYEQYF

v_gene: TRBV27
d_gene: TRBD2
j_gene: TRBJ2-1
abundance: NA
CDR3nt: TGTGCCAGCAGTCCTACTCCGGGACTAGCGGGAGGGTTCAATGAGCAGTTCTTC
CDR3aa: CASSPTPGLAGGFNEQFF

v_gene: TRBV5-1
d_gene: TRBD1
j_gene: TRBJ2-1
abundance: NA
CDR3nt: TGCGCCAGCAGCTTGGGTTGGGACAGGGGTTCATACAATGAGCAGTTCTTC
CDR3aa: CASSLGWDRGSYNEQFF

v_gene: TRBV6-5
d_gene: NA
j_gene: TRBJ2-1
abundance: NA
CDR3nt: TGTGCCACCGGGCGGGAAGATTACAATGAGCAGTTCTTC
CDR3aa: CATGREDYNEQFF

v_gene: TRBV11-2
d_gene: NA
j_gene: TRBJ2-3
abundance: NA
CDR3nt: TGTGCCAGCAGCGCAGGGAGGTCAGATACGCAGTATTTT
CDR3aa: CASSAGRSDTQYF

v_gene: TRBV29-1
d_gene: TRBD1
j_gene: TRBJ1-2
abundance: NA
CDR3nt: TGCAGCGTTGAAGACCGGACAGGGCTCGGGTATGGCTACACCTTC
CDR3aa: CSVEDRTGLGYGYTF

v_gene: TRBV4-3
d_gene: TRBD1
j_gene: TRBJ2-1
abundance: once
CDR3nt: TGCGCCAGCAGCCAATTAACCGGGACAGGGCCCAATGAGCAGTTCTTC
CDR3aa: CASSQLTGTGPNEQFF

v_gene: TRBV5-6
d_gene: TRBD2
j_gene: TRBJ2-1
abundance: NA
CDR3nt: TGTGCCAGCAGCGTGCTAGCGGGGGGCTCCTACAATGAGCAGTTCTTC
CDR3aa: CASSVLAGGSYNEQFF

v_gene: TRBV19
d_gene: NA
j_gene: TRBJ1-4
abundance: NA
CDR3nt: TGTGCCAGTAGTAGCAGACACAAGGAGGGTGAAAAACTGTTTTTT
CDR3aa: CASSSRHKEGEKLFF

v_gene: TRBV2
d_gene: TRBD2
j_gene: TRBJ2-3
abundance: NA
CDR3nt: TGTGCCAGCAGCAGAGCGGGGGGGTCCGATACGCAGTATTTT
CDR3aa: CASSRAGGSDTQYF

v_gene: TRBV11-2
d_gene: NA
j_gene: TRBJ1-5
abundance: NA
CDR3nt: TGTGCCAGCAGTGAGGGGAGGCGTGATCAGCCCCAGCATTTT
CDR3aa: CASSEGRRDQPQHF

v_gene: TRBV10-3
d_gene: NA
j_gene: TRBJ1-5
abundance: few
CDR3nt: TGTGCCAGCAGTGAAGCGGCTGATGGCAATCAGCCCCAGCATTTT
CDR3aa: CASSEAADGNQPQHF

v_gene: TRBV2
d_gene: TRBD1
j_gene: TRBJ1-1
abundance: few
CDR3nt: TGTGCCAGCGGTGGGGGACAGGGAGATACTGAAGCTTTCTTT
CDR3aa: CASGGGQGDTEAFF